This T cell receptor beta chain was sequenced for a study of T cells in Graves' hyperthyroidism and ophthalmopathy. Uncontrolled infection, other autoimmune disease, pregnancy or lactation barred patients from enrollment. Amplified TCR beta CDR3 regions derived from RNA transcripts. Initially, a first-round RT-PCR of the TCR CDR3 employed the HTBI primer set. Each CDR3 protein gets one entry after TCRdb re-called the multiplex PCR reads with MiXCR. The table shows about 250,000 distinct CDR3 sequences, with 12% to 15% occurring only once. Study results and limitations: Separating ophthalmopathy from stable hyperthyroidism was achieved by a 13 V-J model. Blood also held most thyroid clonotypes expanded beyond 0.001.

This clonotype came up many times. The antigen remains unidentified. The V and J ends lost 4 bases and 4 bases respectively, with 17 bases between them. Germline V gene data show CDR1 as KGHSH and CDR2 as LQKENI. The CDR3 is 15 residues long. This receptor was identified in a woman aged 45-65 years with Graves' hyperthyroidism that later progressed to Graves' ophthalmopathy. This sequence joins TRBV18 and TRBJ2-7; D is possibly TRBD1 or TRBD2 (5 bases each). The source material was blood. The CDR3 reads CASSLRPGPIYEQYF. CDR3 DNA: TGTGCCAGCTCACTACGCCCGGGGCCCATTTACGAGCAGTACTTC.